Following are 6 T cell receptor beta chains from one sample sequenced in a study of CD4+ T cells in melanoma. Here immunoSEQ multiplex PCR was the method, and the copy in TCRdb shows in-frame clones only, minus some. The sample lists 14,000 to 15,000 clones; about 63% were seen once. The specimen was cells from a culture (not recorded whether cultured in vitro). The receptors were sampled from a human donor with melanoma.

The rearrangement joins TRBV25-1 to TRBJ2-5, with D tentatively TRBD1 or TRBD2 (5 bases each). Between the trimmed V and J ends, which lost 3 bases and 10 bases, there was a span of 21 bases. From germline, CDR1 is MGHDK and CDR2 SYGVNS. The CDR3 has 15 residues. The CDR3 DNA reads as TGTGCCAGCAGTGATAAAAACCGGGACGGCCATTGCCAGTACTTC. Translation: CASSDKNRDGHCQYF.

A few counts support this clone. This chain uses TRBV6-6 with TRBJ1-1; TRBD1 matches 7 bases. The CDR3 is 16 amino acids. Germline V gene data show CDR1 as MNHNY and CDR2 as SVGAGI (reference sequence). Trimming took 8 bases from V and 0 from J; bases not matched to a gene: 12. CDR3 DNA sequence: TGTGCCAGCCATCGGGACAGCCTTTTAATGAACACTGAAGCTTTCTTT. This codes for CASHRDSLLMNTEAFF.

V gene TRBV4-2 combines with J gene TRBJ1-2; no firm D call. This CDR3 has 13 amino acids. The germline gives CDR1 LGHNA, CDR2 YNFKEQ. V shed 5 bases and J shed 0 bases, with 7 bases lying between them. CDR3 in DNA: TGTGCCAGCAGCTTTTTGGCTAACTATGGCTACACCTTC. Translated, it gives CASSFLANYGYTF.

V and J are TRBV10-2 and TRBJ1-1, with D possibly TRBD1 on 5 matching bases. V lost 8 bases and J 4 bases, leaving 20 bases between the germline ends. Looked up from germline, CDR1 is WSHSY and CDR2 is SAAADI. The CDR3 runs to 15 residues. The CDR3 reads CASGDWASPPTEAFF. The CDR3 DNA follows: TGCGCCAGCGGGGACTGGGCTAGTCCGCCCACTGAAGCTTTCTTT.

This clone turned up a few times. J is TRBJ2-5 and V is TRBV5-4, with 10 bases that match TRBD2. The length of the CDR3 is 16 residues. Unmatched junction bases numbered 6, after V lost 4 bases and J lost 0 bases. CDR1 SGHNT and CDR2 YYREEE come from the germline V gene (reference sequence). The CDR3 sequence is CASSQGTSAYQETQYF. The CDR3 nucleotides read TGTGCCAGCAGCCAAGGGACTAGCGCGTACCAAGAGACCCAGTACTTC. Full variable domain (missing parts from reference TRBV5-4 and TRBJ2-5): ETGVTQSPTHLIKTRGQQVTLRCSSQSGHNTVSWYQQALGQGPQFIFQYYREEENGRGNFPPRFSGLQFPNYSSELNVNALELDDSALYLCASSQGTSAYQETQYFGPGTRLLVL.

This clone was detected once. V is TRBV5-1 and J is TRBJ2-2; 9 bases align to TRBD1. CDR3 length: 19 amino acids. With 4 bases clipped from V and 4 bases from J, the junction kept 17 bases outside the gene matches. CDR1 is SGHRS, CDR2 YFSETQ, per germline. The CDR3 loop is CASSPLPGQGKGTTGELFF. CDR3 nucleotide sequence: TGCGCCAGCAGCCCCCTCCCGGGACAGGGAAAGGGGACCACCGGGGAGCTGTTTTTT.